This TCR beta chain is drawn from a study of metastatic and nonmetastatic thyroid tumors. As for the study in general: Across blood and tumor or nodule tissue, repertoires from malignant and benign thyroid patients were compared with one another. Study-wide findings and caveats: Significantly greater TCR beta diversity was reportedly found in malignant thyroid tumors than in benign nodules (in blood and tumor).

Each patient came to thyroid surgery without any prior treatment (of any kind). This clone has just a few counts. Its target is not known. Germline assignment: CDR1 MNHNS and CDR2 SASEGT. V gave up 7 bases and J gave up 6 bases, with 12 bases separating them. This CDR3 region has 12 residues. Original handling: What underpinned the distant-metastasis classifier for papillary thyroid cancer was the set of CDR3 differences across clinicopathological groups. TCRdb re-analyzed the PCR reads using MiXCR. TCRdb's processing, not the study's, gives the V and J calls here. The repertoire includes about 8,400 clones, roughly 40% of them detected once, and 33% sits in the top ten.

V and J are TRBV6-1 and TRBJ1-2; possible D gene TRBD1, 6 bases. The specimen was tumor tissue. This receptor was taken from a male donor with papillary thyroid cancer or a benign thyroid nodule (not recorded which). Some clones in this sample may be carry-over from other donors' samples. CDR3 DNA sequence: TGTGCCAGCACCAGGGGCTCGGATGGCTACACCTTC. Translated: CASTRGSDGYTF.